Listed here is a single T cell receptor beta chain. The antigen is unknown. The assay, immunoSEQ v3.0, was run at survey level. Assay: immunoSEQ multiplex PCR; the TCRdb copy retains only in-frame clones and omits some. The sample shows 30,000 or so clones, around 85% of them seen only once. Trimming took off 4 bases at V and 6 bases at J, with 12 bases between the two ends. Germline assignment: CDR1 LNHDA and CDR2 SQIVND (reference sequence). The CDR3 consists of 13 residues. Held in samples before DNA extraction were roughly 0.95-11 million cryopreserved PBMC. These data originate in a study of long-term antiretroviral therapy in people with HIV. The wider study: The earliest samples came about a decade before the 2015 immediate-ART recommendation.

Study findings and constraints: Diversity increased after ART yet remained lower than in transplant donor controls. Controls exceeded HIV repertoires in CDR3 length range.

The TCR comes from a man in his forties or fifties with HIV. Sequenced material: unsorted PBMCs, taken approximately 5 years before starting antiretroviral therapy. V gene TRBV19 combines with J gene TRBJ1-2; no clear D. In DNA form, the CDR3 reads TGTGCCAGTAGTACGGTGGCGACGGATGGCTACACCTTC. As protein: CASSTVATDGYTF.